This T cell receptor (beta chain) derives from a study of OX40 agonist ivuxolimab in advanced cancers. The V segment lost 0 bases and the J segment 7 bases; nucleotides outside the gene matches: 6. The germline CDR1 and CDR2 sequences are SGDLS and YYNGEE. This CDR3 has 14 amino acids. Exclusion of a patient followed from autoimmune disease history or systemic immunosuppression. Assay: immunoSEQ multiplex PCR; the TCRdb copy retains only in-frame clones and omits some. The repertoire holds tens of thousands of clones, with 80% to 90% as singletons. In regard to this clone: The antigen is not known.

The study's findings and limits: CD4+ and CD8+ T cells in blood underwent clonal expansion by week 6 at 0.1 to 3.0 mg/kg. The average count of expanded clones was higher among CD8+ T cells than among CD4+. Relatively little clonal expansion, among the lowest observed, appeared in partial responders at 0.1-3.0 mg/kg.

The input for sequencing was CD4+ or CD8+ T cells sorted from blood, taken in a trial of the OX40 agonist ivuxolimab. The rearrangement joins TRBV9 to TRBJ1-2, with TRBD1 matching over 7 bases. The TCR originated in an adult with an advanced solid tumor such as melanoma, head and neck, liver or kidney cancer. CDR3 loop: CASSVGDRVGGYTF. The CDR3 bases are TGTGCCAGCAGCGTAGGAGACAGGGTAGGTGGCTACACCTTC.